This T cell receptor (beta chain) came from a study of blood T cell repertoires in COVID-19. Turning to the study itself: From T cells, B-cell-depleted T cells, or PBMCs came the material, which was cDNA or gDNA.

The data were produced by immunoSEQ multiplex PCR, yet TCRdb's version contains in-frame clones alone and is incomplete. The sample consists of about 240,000 clones, roughly 89% of them appearing once. With 5 bases clipped from V and 7 bases from J, the junction kept 6 bases outside the gene matches. The CDR3 runs 13 residues. CDR1 and CDR2 from the germline V gene are LNHDA and SQIVND (reference sequence). Source material: PBMCs or T cells enriched from blood (not recorded which). The chain joins TRBV19 to TRBJ2-7; 9 nucleotides agree with TRBD1. This receptor was identified in a man between 40 and 49 years old who had recovered from COVID-19. For the CDR3, the DNA is TGTGCCAGTAGTCTAAGGACAGGGGATGAGCAGTACTTC. Its translation is CASSLRTGDEQYF.